The 3 T cell receptor beta chains listed next were all sequenced from one sample in a study of human T cells and chemical hapten exposure. Time point denoted: patch test 1, 2 weeks after DPC sensitization. As to treatment: therapeutic diphenylcyclopropenone sensitization with weekly scalp DPC. TCRdb fed the RACE reads into MiXCR, producing one record per CDR3 protein. The repertoire holds about 83,000 distinct CDR3 sequences, with about 8% as singletons. The sequenced sample was whole blood, obtained in connection with sensitization to the hapten diphenylcyclopropenone (DPC). These receptors were collected from a woman aged 25-40 years with alopecia areata. Some clones in this sample may be carry-over from other donors' samples.

The chain combines TRBV6-6 with TRBJ1-1; no firm D call. The CDR3 extends over 9 amino acids. V lost 8 bases and J 8 bases, leaving 6 bases between the germline ends. CDR1 and CDR2 (germline): MNHNY, SVGAGI (reference sequence). CDR3 amino acids: CASSKEAFF. Written as DNA, the CDR3 is TGTGCCAGCTCCAAGGAAGCTTTCTTT.

In this sample, this clonotype turned up many times. V is TRBV30 and J is TRBJ2-7; the D gene is possibly TRBD1 (5 bases). CDR3 length: 12 amino acids. Deletions cut 2 bases from V and 4 bases from J, with 9 bases between. Looked up from germline, CDR1 is GTSNPN and CDR2 is SVGIG (reference sequence). This CDR3 reads CAWSLGQYEQYF. CDR3 DNA sequence: TGTGCCTGGAGTCTCGGACAATACGAGCAGTACTTC.

This clonotype turned up a few times. This chain uses TRBV5-4 with TRBJ2-5; a weak D match, TRBD2 (6 bases). This CDR3 comprises 16 residues. Trimming took off 4 bases at V and 6 bases at J, with 22 bases between the two ends. Germline CDR1 and CDR2: SGHNT and YYREEE (reference sequence). As DNA, the CDR3 is TGTGCCAGCAGCCCCTACAGGAGTTCAGGAGGGAAGACCCAGTACTTC. As protein: CASSPYRSSGGKTQYF.